Listed below are T cell receptor beta chains from one sample, sequenced in a study of blood T cell repertoires in COVID-19. Clones were read by immunoSEQ multiplex PCR, and TCRdb kept only the in-frame ones, dropping some. The sample includes 150,000 to 250,000 clones, roughly three quarters of them seen just once. The sequenced sample was peripheral blood. The receptor source for this set is a woman between 40 and 50 years old with COVID-19, enrolled during active disease. Each CDR3 is given with its conserved first and last residue. The order of the fields is V gene, D gene, J gene, clone size, CDR3 DNA, CDR3 protein. D genes are given only for firm matches. Clone size appears in some rows only: once, few, many, or a class for an expanded clone.

>TRBV5-1|TRBD1|TRBJ1-1|NA
TGCGCCAGCAGCTCCCGCAGGGGGCGCGTTGAAGCTTTCTTT
CASSSRRGRVEAFF
>TRBV29-1|TRBD2|TRBJ2-5|NA
TGCAGCGTTGTGGGGCTAGCGGATCAAGAGACCCAGTACTTC
CSVVGLADQETQYF
>TRBV5-1|TRBD2|TRBJ2-3|NA
TGCGCCAGCAGCCCCCTAGCGGGAGGGGATACGCAGTATTTT
CASSPLAGGDTQYF
>TRBV6-5|NA|TRBJ1-2|NA
TGTGCCAGCACCGACAGGTTCTCTAACTATGGCTACACCTTC
CASTDRFSNYGYTF
>TRBV4-1|NA|TRBJ1-1|NA
TGCGCCAGCAGCCAAGTATTCGACAGGTTTGCTGAAGCTTTCTTT
CASSQVFDRFAEAFF
>TRBV5-1|TRBD2|TRBJ2-1|NA
TGCGCCAGCAGCTTTAACATGGGCGGGAGTATCGGTGAGCAGTTCTTC
CASSFNMGGSIGEQFF
>TRBV4-3|NA|TRBJ2-3|NA
TGCGCCAGCAGCCAAGATTTGGGGGCCGCAGATACGCAGTATTTT
CASSQDLGAADTQYF
>TRBV27|NA|TRBJ1-4|NA
TGTGCCAGCAGTCACCCGGGGGGGGGTAATGAAAAACTGTTTTTT
CASSHPGGGNEKLFF
>TRBV5-1|TRBD1|TRBJ1-6|few
TGCGCCAGCAGCAGACAGACAGGGGATAATTCACCCCTCCACTTT
CASSRQTGDNSPLHF
>TRBV4-2|TRBD2|TRBJ2-1|NA
TGTGCCAGCAGCTTAGACGCGGGGGGGAGCTCCTACAATGAGCAGTTCTTC
CASSLDAGGSSYNEQFF
>TRBV7-9|NA|TRBJ2-1|NA
TGTGCCAGCAGCCTCAGGGGTGAGGGATACAATGAGCAGTTCTTC
CASSLRGEGYNEQFF
>TRBV4-1|TRBD1|TRBJ1-5|NA
TGCGCCAGCAGCCAAGAGGGACAGTCCAATCAGCCCCAGCATTTT
CASSQEGQSNQPQHF
>TRBV27|NA|TRBJ1-2|NA
TGTGCCAGCAGTTTTCGGGGAGCTAACTATGGCTACACCTTC
CASSFRGANYGYTF
>TRBV4-2|NA|TRBJ1-4|NA
TGTGCCAGCAGCCAAGAGGTGTATTTCCAAGGGGCGACTAATGAAAAACTGTTTTTT
CASSQEVYFQGATNEKLFF
>TRBV5-8|TRBD1|TRBJ1-2|NA
TGTGCCAGCAGCTGGTCGGGGACAGTCTATGGCTACACCTTC
CASSWSGTVYGYTF
>TRBV5-6|NA|TRBJ2-1|NA
TGTGCCAGCAGCGATAGCCAGGGTTATTCCTACAATGAGCAGTTCTTC
CASSDSQGYSYNEQFF
>TRBV5-1|NA|TRBJ2-3|NA
TGCGCCAGCAGCTTGGCTCCCGGGTCTAGTGGGACAGATACGCAGTATTTT
CASSLAPGSSGTDTQYF
>TRBV7-2|NA|TRBJ1-4|NA
TGTGCCAGCAGCCCCCTGGGGGGGGAGAATGAAAAACTGTTTTTT
CASSPLGGENEKLFF
>TRBV19|TRBD1|TRBJ1-2|once
TGTGCCAGTTTACCGGGACAGTTCTATGGCTACACCTTC
CASLPGQFYGYTF
>TRBV27|NA|TRBJ2-2|NA
TGTGCCAGCAGTACACGGGTGGGCACCGGGGAGCTGTTTTTT
CASSTRVGTGELFF
>TRBV6-5|NA|TRBJ1-6|NA
TGTGCCAGCAGCCGTCCTAGCGCAGGGAATTCACCCCTCCACTTT
CASSRPSAGNSPLHF
>TRBV24-1|TRBD1|TRBJ2-3|NA
TGTGCCACCAGGGACAGGGGGGCGCAGTATTTT
CATRDRGAQYF
>TRBV5-4|NA|TRBJ2-6|NA
TGTGCCAGCAGCTCAATAACTGTTGCCAACGTCCTGACTTTC
CASSSITVANVLTF
>TRBV5-6|NA|TRBJ1-6|NA
TGTGCCAGCAGACAGGGTAGGGATTCACCCCTCCACTTT
CASRQGRDSPLHF
>TRBV7-2|NA|TRBJ1-2|NA
TGTGCCAGCAGCTCAACCGGCCAGGGGAACTATGGCTACACCTTC
CASSSTGQGNYGYTF
>TRBV9|TRBD1|TRBJ2-7|NA
TGTGCCAGCAGCGTAGGGACAGGGAACTACGAGCAGTACTTC
CASSVGTGNYEQYF
>TRBV7-2|NA|TRBJ1-5|NA
TGTGCCAGCAGCTTAGCGCAACCAGGGGATCAGCCCCAGCATTTT
CASSLAQPGDQPQHF
>TRBV12-3/TRBV12-4|TRBD1|TRBJ1-5|once
TGTGCCAGCGGGTTTTCCGGGACAGGGTTGGATTTT
CASGFSGTGLDF
>TRBV28|TRBD2|TRBJ2-5|NA
TGTGCCAGCACCATGACTAGCAGGCAAGAGACCCAGTACTTC
CASTMTSRQETQYF
>TRBV5-1|NA|TRBJ2-1|once
TGCGCCAGCAGCTTGGCAGCAGGGGCCCAGAATGAGCAGTTCTTC
CASSLAAGAQNEQFF
>TRBV3-1/TRBV3-2|NA|TRBJ1-1|NA
TGTGCCAGCAGCTTTGGGGGGGAGAACACTGAAGCTTTCTTT
CASSFGGENTEAFF
>TRBV30|TRBD1|TRBJ1-1|NA
TGTGCCTGTCCGGTGACCGGGGTTAACAGGGGCGGCACTGAAGCTTTCTTT
CACPVTGVNRGGTEAFF
>TRBV6-5|NA|TRBJ2-1|NA
TGTGCCAGCAGTTACTCGTCCAGGAACAATGAGCAGTTCTTC
CASSYSSRNNEQFF
>TRBV11-1|NA|TRBJ2-5|few
TGTGCCAGCAGCGGTGACAGGCAAGAGACCCAGTACTTC
CASSGDRQETQYF
>TRBV29-1|NA|TRBJ2-7|NA
TGCAGCGTTCCGGAGGGGTACGAGCAGTACTTC
CSVPEGYEQYF
>TRBV9|NA|TRBJ1-2|once
TGTGCCAGCAGCGCGACTACCAAGAACTATGGCTACACCTTC
CASSATTKNYGYTF
>TRBV5-1|NA|TRBJ1-2|NA
TGCGCCAGCAGCTGGGAACAGGGAGGGCGGTATGGCTACACCTTC
CASSWEQGGRYGYTF
>TRBV15|NA|TRBJ2-3|NA
TGTGCCACCAGCAGAGATATTTCCCCAGATACGCAGTATTTT
CATSRDISPDTQYF
>TRBV30|NA|TRBJ2-5|NA
TGTGCCTGTGTGAGGGCTGGGGGCGGTGAGACCCAGTACTTC
CACVRAGGGETQYF
>TRBV2|TRBD1|TRBJ1-4|NA
TGTGCCAGCAGTAAAGATCCGCCGGGACAGAGGAATGAAAAACTGTTTTTT
CASSKDPPGQRNEKLFF
>TRBV30|NA|TRBJ1-5|NA
TGTGCCTGGAGTGTGGAGGGAAAGGGCAATCAGCCCCAGCATTTT
CAWSVEGKGNQPQHF
>TRBV21-1|NA|TRBJ1-6|NA
TGTGCCAGCAGCAAAGAGAAATCGTGGACAGGGGTTTCACCCCTCCACTTT
CASSKEKSWTGVSPLHF
>TRBV20-1|NA|TRBJ2-1|NA
TGCAGTGCTAGTAGGGGGGAGGGCCAATACAATGAGCAGTTCTTC
CSASRGEGQYNEQFF
>TRBV15|TRBD1|TRBJ2-7|NA
TGTGCCACCAGCAGAGCGCCCGGGACAGGGTACGAGCAGTACTTC
CATSRAPGTGYEQYF
>TRBV11-3|NA|TRBJ2-2|NA
TGTGCCAGCAGCCGCCAGGGGAACACCGGGGAGCTGTTTTTT
CASSRQGNTGELFF
>TRBV11-2|NA|TRBJ2-7|NA
TGTGCCAGCAGCTTGTCACTATCCTACGAGCAGTACTTC
CASSLSLSYEQYF
>TRBV2|TRBD1|TRBJ2-3|NA
TGTGCCAGCAGAGACAGGGGGGAAACAGATACGCAGTATTTT
CASRDRGETDTQYF
>TRBV25-1|NA|TRBJ1-2|NA
TGTGCCAGCAGTGAATATTTTCCCCCCGCGGACTATGGCTACACCTTC
CASSEYFPPADYGYTF
>TRBV19|TRBD1|TRBJ2-3|NA
TGTGCCAGTAGTGATGGACAGGGGTATCCTTCCCGCACAGATACGCAGTATTTT
CASSDGQGYPSRTDTQYF
>TRBV19|NA|TRBJ1-1|NA
TGTGCCAGTAACCGGGGGATGTACACTGAAGCTTTCTTT
CASNRGMYTEAFF
>TRBV5-5|TRBD1|TRBJ2-7|once
TGTGCCAGCAGCTTGGGCGCCAGGGGGAATTCCGAGCAGTACTTC
CASSLGARGNSEQYF
>TRBV5-1|TRBD1|TRBJ1-6|NA
TGCGCCAGCAGCCTCGCGGCCCCGGGACAGTATAATTCACCCCTCCACTTT
CASSLAAPGQYNSPLHF
>TRBV20-1|NA|TRBJ1-2|NA
TGCAGTGCTAGTAGCGCTAACTATGGCTACACCTTC
CSASSANYGYTF
>TRBV12-5|NA|TRBJ1-2|NA
TGTGCTAGTGGTTTGGGGGTACAGGATGGCTACACCTTC
CASGLGVQDGYTF
>TRBV29-1|TRBD1|TRBJ2-7|NA
TGCAGCGTAGCCGACAGGGGGCCCTACTACGAGCAGTACTTC
CSVADRGPYYEQYF